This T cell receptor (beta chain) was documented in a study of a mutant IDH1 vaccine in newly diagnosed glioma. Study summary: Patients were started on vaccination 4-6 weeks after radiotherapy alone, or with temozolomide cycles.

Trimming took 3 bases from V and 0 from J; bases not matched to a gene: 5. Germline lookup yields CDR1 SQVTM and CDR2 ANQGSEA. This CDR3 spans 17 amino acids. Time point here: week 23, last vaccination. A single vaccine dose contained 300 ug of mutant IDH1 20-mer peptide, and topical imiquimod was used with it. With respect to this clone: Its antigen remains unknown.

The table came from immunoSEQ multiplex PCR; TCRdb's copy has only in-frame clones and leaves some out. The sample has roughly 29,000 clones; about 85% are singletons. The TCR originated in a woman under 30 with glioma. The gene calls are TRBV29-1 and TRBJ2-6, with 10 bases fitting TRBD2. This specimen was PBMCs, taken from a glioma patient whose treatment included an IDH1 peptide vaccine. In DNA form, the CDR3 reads TGCAGCGTTGAGTGGCTAGCGGGGGCCTCTGGGGCCAACGTCCTGACTTTC. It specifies CSVEWLAGASGANVLTF.